A single T cell receptor beta chain is shown here with its context. TCRdb keeps only in-frame clones here, not all; method: immunoSEQ multiplex PCR. The repertoire holds some 150,000 clones, with under 85% as singletons. There are 13 residues in the CDR3. The V gene's germline CDR1 is KGHSH and CDR2 LQKENI. V lost 6 bases, J lost 4 bases, and 9 bases lay in between. These data originate in a study of blood T cell repertoires in COVID-19. The receptor was isolated from a woman aged 80 or older in a cohort sampled during active or convalescent COVID-19. The specimen was peripheral blood. V and J are TRBV18 and TRBJ2-2; no reliable D call. The CDR3 DNA reads TGTGCCAGCTCTAGCACCGGCACCGGGGAGCTGTTTTTT. Protein sequence: CASSSTGTGELFF. Complete variable domain (other parts from reference TRBV18 and TRBJ2-2): NAGVMQNPRHLVRRRGQEARLRCSPMKGHSHVYWYRQLPEEGLKFMVYLQKENIIDESGMPKERFSAEFPKEGPSILRIQQVVRGDSAAYFCASSSTGTGELFFGEGSRLTVL.